These 25 T cell receptor beta chains share one sample of origin, sequenced in a study of T cells in narcolepsy. Libraries were prepared by immunoSEQ multiplex PCR; TCRdb keeps only in-frame clonotypes and omits some of them. The table shows tens of thousands of clones, with more than 65% occurring only once. Sequencing was performed on memory (CD45RA-) CD4+ T cells from blood. The receptors were sampled from a human donor in good health.

The chain has TRBV18 and TRBJ2-1; 8 bases match TRBD2. The CDR3 loop spans 13 amino acids. V trimming: 5 bases; J trimming: 9 bases; junction bases outside the gene matches: 6. Germline assignment: CDR1 KGHSH and CDR2 LQKENI. CDR3 DNA: TGTGCCAGCTCAACCAGCGGGGGAGTTGAGCAGTTCTTC. It yields the protein CASSTSGGVEQFF.

This rearrangement joins TRBV27 to TRBJ1-1; 9 bases map to TRBD1. Germline values: CDR1 MNHEY, CDR2 SMNVEV (reference sequence). The CDR3 length is 13 residues. J gave up 3 bases and V 6 bases, and 2 bases lay outside the gene matches. The CDR3 nucleotides are TGTGCCAGCAGCCGGACAGGGGACACTGAAGCTTTCTTT. Translation: CASSRTGDTEAFF.

This clone was seen more than once but under ten times. The rearrangement uses TRBV7-2 and TRBJ1-2; D is ambiguous. Trimming took off 5 bases at V and 1 base at J, with 14 bases between the two ends. This CDR3 is 15 amino acids long. The germline gives CDR1 SGHTA, CDR2 FQGNSA. CDR3 sequence reads: CASSPGWQSNYGYTF. Here the CDR3 DNA reads TGTGCCAGCAGCCCTGGGTGGCAGAGTAACTATGGCTACACCTTC.

This chain connects TRBV7-8 to TRBJ1-1; D is possibly TRBD1 (5 bases). Trimming shortened V by 3 bases and J by 1 base, and 12 bases separated the two germline ends. The germline gives CDR1 SGHVS, CDR2 FQNEAQ. This CDR3 is 15 amino acids long. Here the CDR3 reads CASSFYGAGNTEAFF. As DNA, the CDR3 is TGTGCCAGCAGCTTCTACGGGGCAGGGAACACTGAAGCTTTCTTT. The whole variable domain, filled in from reference TRBV7-8 and TRBJ1-1, reads GAGVSQSPRYKVAKRGQDVALRCDPISGHVSLFWYQQALGQGPEFLTYFQNEAQLDKSGLPSDRFFAERPEGSVSTLKIQRTQQEDSAVYLCASSFYGAGNTEAFFGQGTRLTVV.

Details on this clone: Distinct nucleotide sequences in the sample also encode this CDR3. This rearrangement joins TRBV4-1 to TRBJ2-1; 8 bases map to TRBD1. Trimming cost V 4 bases and J 2 bases; bases outside gene matches: 10. Germline assignment: CDR1 MGHRA and CDR2 YSYEKL. The CDR3 contains 17 residues. The CDR3 DNA reads as TGCGCCAGCAGCCGGGGACAGGTTTTAATTACCTACAATGAGCAGTTCTTC. Translated, it gives CASSRGQVLITYNEQFF.

This chain joins TRBV15 and TRBJ1-5; D is perhaps TRBD1 (6 bases). CDR1 is LNHNV and CDR2 is YYDKDF in the germline V gene (reference sequence). The CDR3 is made up of 18 amino acids. Trimming left V 0 bases short and J 4 bases short, with 19 bases between. CDR3 residues: CATSRDSRGTARNQPQHF. As DNA, the CDR3 is TGTGCCACCAGCAGAGATAGTAGGGGGACGGCCAGGAATCAGCCCCAGCATTTT. The full variable domain, its missing parts supplied by reference TRBV15 and TRBJ1-5, is DAMVIQNPRYQVTQFGKPVTLSCSQTLNHNVMYWYQQKSSQAPKLLFHYYDKDFNNEADTPDNFQSRRPNTSFCFLDIRSPGLGDTAMYLCATSRDSRGTARNQPQHFGDGTRLSIL.

V gene TRBV21-1 combines with J gene TRBJ1-2; the table's D call, TRBD1, was not checked against the DNA. TRBV21-1 is recorded as a pseudogene. The CDR3 extends over 14 amino acids. The CDR3 DNA reads TGTGCCAGCAGCGGACGGGACAGGGACTATGGCTACACCTTC. Its protein is CASSGRDRDYGYTF.

The chain carries TRBV28 and TRBJ1-4, with TRBD1 as a possible D gene (6 bases). The CDR3 is 16 amino acids. The germline V gene has CDR1 MDHEN and CDR2 SYDVKM. Trimming removed 6 bases at V and 1 base at J, with 15 bases between. The CDR3 region is CASSLGGGGTNEKLFF. Here the CDR3 DNA reads TGTGCCAGCAGCCTAGGGGGTGGCGGAACTAATGAAAAACTGTTTTTT.

The chain couples TRBV4-1 to TRBJ2-3, with 11 bases that match TRBD2. Looked up from germline, CDR1 is MGHRA and CDR2 is YSYEKL. This CDR3 is 17 amino acids long. Unmatched junction bases numbered 11, after V lost 4 bases and J lost 5 bases. The CDR3 DNA follows: TGCGCCAGCAGCCCAGGGTCTACTAGCGGGGGTAGAGATACGCAGTATTTT. As protein: CASSPGSTSGGRDTQYF.

The chain combines TRBV19 with TRBJ2-2, with 8 nucleotides matching TRBD1. Germline V gene data show CDR1 as LNHDA and CDR2 as SQIVND (reference sequence). The CDR3 runs to 13 residues. After removal of 7 bases from V and 6 bases from J, the junction contained 4 bases not matched to a gene. The CDR3 protein is CASTRGLAGELFF. CDR3 coding DNA: TGTGCCAGTACCAGGGGGCTCGCCGGGGAGCTGTTTTTT.

The chain recombines TRBV5-1 with TRBJ2-2; 7 nucleotides align to TRBD1. The CDR3 extends over 16 amino acids. Trimming cost V 2 bases and J 6 bases; bases outside gene matches: 10. In germline, CDR1 is SGHRS, CDR2 YFSETQ. The CDR3 reads CASSFNSLQGAGELFF. CDR3 nucleotide sequence: TGCGCCAGCAGCTTCAATTCTCTCCAGGGGGCCGGGGAGCTGTTTTTT.

Only a few counts were recorded for this clone. The CDR3 protein is CASGLGYNEQFF. CDR3 nucleotides: TGTGCTAGTGGTTTGGGCTACAATGAGCAGTTCTTC. V is TRBV12-5 and J is TRBJ2-1, with no clear D. The CDR3 covers 12 residues. Per germline, CDR1 LGHNT and CDR2 FRNRAP. The V end lost 1 base, the J end lost 3 bases, and 1 base lay between the germline ends.

This sequence joins TRBV4-1 and TRBJ1-2; possible D gene TRBD1, 6 bases. V lost 5 bases and J lost 5, with 21 bases in between. The V gene's germline CDR1 is MGHRA and CDR2 YSYEKL. The CDR3 runs 16 residues. CDR3 in amino acids: CASSDVTGPRPYGYTF. DNA of the CDR3: TGCGCCAGCAGCGACGTCACAGGGCCTAGGCCTTATGGCTACACCTTC.

The rearrangement joins TRBV9 to TRBJ2-3; the D call may be TRBD1 or TRBD2 (6 bases each). The CDR3 is made up of 15 amino acids. Germline loops: CDR1 SGDLS, CDR2 YYNGEE. V was shortened by 0 bases and J by 4 bases, with 12 bases between the two germline ends. CDR3 DNA: TGTGCCAGCAGCGTAGCGGGGGCCCCCGCAGATACGCAGTATTTT. This gives the protein CASSVAGAPADTQYF.

V gene TRBV19 combines with J gene TRBJ1-1, with D possibly being TRBD1 (5 bases). With 7 bases removed from V and 6 bases from J, the gap between germline ends came to 21 bases. The CDR3 has 15 residues. CDR1 and CDR2 from the germline V gene are LNHDA and SQIVND (reference sequence). The CDR3 spells CASKPKWQGSPEAFF. CDR3 DNA: TGTGCCAGTAAGCCTAAATGGCAGGGATCGCCTGAAGCTTTCTTT. The whole variable domain, filled in from reference TRBV19 and TRBJ1-1, reads DGGITQSPKYLFRKEGQNVTLSCEQNLNHDAMYWYRQDPGQGLRLIYYSQIVNDFQKGDIAEGYSVSREKKESFPLTVTSAQKNPTAFYLCASKPKWQGSPEAFFGQGTRLTVV.

This sequence joins TRBV20-1 and TRBJ2-3, with D uncertain. Trimming took off 7 bases at V and 4 bases at J, with 9 bases between the two ends. Germline CDR1 DFQATT, CDR2 SNEGSKA (reference sequence). CDR3 length: 11 residues. The CDR3 region has the DNA TGCAGTGTCACAATCGCAGATACGCAGTATTTT. This encodes CSVTIADTQYF.

V usage is TRBV5-4 and J usage is TRBJ2-3; 12 nucleotides match TRBD2. The V gene end was trimmed by 4 bases and the J gene end by 7 bases; junction bases not matched to a gene: 7. The CDR3 contains 15 residues. Germline CDR1 reads SGHNT; CDR2 reads YYREEE (reference sequence). CDR3 sequence reads: CASSPRTSGVHTQYF. CDR3 nucleotide sequence: TGTGCCAGCAGCCCCCGGACTAGCGGGGTTCATACGCAGTATTTT.

This rearrangement joins TRBV11-2 to TRBJ1-1; 10 bases fit TRBD1. Germline V gene lookup returns CDR1 SGHAT and CDR2 FQNNGV. Trimming removed 5 bases from V and 6 bases from J; junction bases left unmatched: 9. This CDR3 contains 15 residues. As DNA, the CDR3 is TGTGCCAGCAGCATGAAGACAGGGGGCTACGCTGAAGCTTTCTTT. This gives the protein CASSMKTGGYAEAFF.

This chain links TRBV2 with TRBJ2-7; 13 bases are shared with TRBD2. Germline assignment: CDR1 SNHLY and CDR2 FYNNEI. V lost 6 bases, J lost 1 base, and 3 bases stayed unmatched. The CDR3 runs to 15 residues. The CDR3 protein is CASRGLAGRSYEQYF. Written as DNA, the CDR3 is TGTGCCAGCAGGGGACTAGCGGGAAGGTCCTACGAGCAGTACTTC. Full variable domain (missing parts from reference TRBV2 and TRBJ2-7): EPEVTQTPSHQVTQMGQEVILRCVPISNHLYFYWYRQILGQKVEFLVSFYNNEISEKSEIFDDQFSVERPDGSNFTLKIRSTKLEDSAMYFCASRGLAGRSYEQYFGPGTRLTVT.

The J gene is TRBJ1-1, the V gene TRBV6-5; 9 bases agree with TRBD1. Germline values: CDR1 MNHEY, CDR2 SVGAGI. The CDR3 length is 14 residues. Trimming removed 4 bases from V and 5 bases from J; junction bases left unmatched: 5. In nucleotides, the CDR3 is TGTGCCAGCAGTTTGGACAGGGGCGGTACTGAAGCTTTCTTT. Translation: CASSLDRGGTEAFF.

This chain connects TRBV28 to TRBJ2-5; the D gene is possibly TRBD2 (5 bases). Gene TRBJ2-7 matches the end of the DNA better, so the J call may be wrong. The CDR3 is made up of 14 amino acids. Germline V gene sequence: CDR1 MDHEN, CDR2 SYDVKM. The CDR3 reads CASESPGVSYEQYF. The CDR3, as DNA: TGTGCCAGTGAGTCTCCCGGGGTATCCTACGAGCAGTACTTC.

This chain connects TRBV19 to TRBJ2-5, with a tentative D call TRBD1 (5 bases). V lost 5 bases to trimming and J lost 5 bases, with 9 bases between them. The germline V gene has CDR1 LNHDA and CDR2 SQIVND (reference sequence). CDR3 length: 12 residues. CDR3 residues: CASSGAMETQYF. The CDR3, as DNA: TGTGCCAGTAGTGGGGCAATGGAGACCCAGTACTTC.

The chain links TRBV5-1 to TRBJ2-4; D perhaps matches TRBD2 (6 bases). The CDR3 is 15 residues long. Looked up from germline, CDR1 is SGHRS and CDR2 is YFSETQ. V dropped 1 base and J dropped 0 bases, with 8 bases sitting between them. The CDR3 sequence: CASSLSSEAKNIQYF. The CDR3 DNA reads as TGCGCCAGCAGCTTGTCTAGCGAAGCCAAAAACATTCAGTACTTC.

This clone was recorded only once. The gene calls are TRBV18 and TRBJ1-2; possibly TRBD1 for D (6 bases). Trimming shortened V by 5 bases and J by 2 bases, and 9 bases separated the two germline ends. This CDR3 has 13 amino acids. CDR1 is KGHSH, CDR2 LQKENI, per germline. CDR3 in amino acids: CASSEGGNYGYTF. The CDR3 DNA reads as TGTGCCAGCTCAGAGGGGGGAAACTATGGCTACACCTTC.

V gene TRBV28 combines with J gene TRBJ1-2; 9 nucleotides match TRBD1. Losses at the gene ends were 11 bases for V and 6 bases for J; bases not matched to a gene: 10. This CDR3 spans 13 amino acids. Germline CDR1 is MDHEN and CDR2 is SYDVKM. Here the CDR3 DNA reads TGTGCCGCTTGCCACAGGGGGCGGGATGGCTACACCTTC. Protein product: CAACHRGRDGYTF.